A selection of T cell receptor beta chains follows, all from one sample in a study of blood T cell repertoires in COVID-19. Clones were sequenced by immunoSEQ multiplex PCR, and TCRdb holds only the in-frame ones, with some missing. The sample includes 40,000 to 60,000 clones, 84% seen only once; the top ten take under 9%. The specimen sequenced was peripheral blood. The receptors derive from a human donor in a cohort sampled during active COVID-19. Both conserved end residues are part of each CDR3. D genes are given only for firm matches. Rows may omit the clone size; those that give it use once, few, many or a size class.

cdr3_nt | cdr3_aa | clone_size | j_call | v_call | d_call
TGCGCCAGCAGCCCGGGACTAGCGGGAGGAGGAACCGGGGAGCTGTTTTTT | CASSPGLAGGGTGELFF | . | TRBJ2-2 | TRBV4-3 | TRBD2
TGCAGCGTTGAGGGGCGGCGGGAGGACGGTGAGCAGTTCTTC | CSVEGRREDGEQFF | . | TRBJ2-1 | TRBV29-1 | TRBD2
TGTGCCACCGTCGCGGACAGCCTGGCCAAAAACATTCAGTACTTC | CATVADSLAKNIQYF | . | TRBJ2-4 | TRBV19 | .
TGTGCCAGCAGCCGCGTATACAGGGAGACCCAGTACTTC | CASSRVYRETQYF | . | TRBJ2-5 | TRBV3-1/TRBV3-2 | .
TGTGCCTCAGGGCCCTTAGGGGCTTTCTTT | CASGPLGAFF | . | TRBJ1-1 | TRBV19 | .
TGTGCCAGCAGCGTGGTAGCTCCGGAGACCCAGTACTTC | CASSVVAPETQYF | . | TRBJ2-5 | TRBV7-2 | .
TGTGCCAGTAGTATAGGGGGGACAGAATTCTACGAGCAGTACTTC | CASSIGGTEFYEQYF | . | TRBJ2-7 | TRBV19 | TRBD1
TGTGCCAGCAGCGTTACTAGCGGGAGAGGAGAGACCCAGTACTTC | CASSVTSGRGETQYF | . | TRBJ2-5 | TRBV9 | TRBD2
TGTGCCAGCAGGGACAGGGGAGCGAACTATGGCTACACCTTC | CASRDRGANYGYTF | . | TRBJ1-2 | TRBV5-8 | TRBD1
TGCAGTGCTAGTTCTACCGGGACAGGGGGTGGTAACTATGGCTACACCTTC | CSASSTGTGGGNYGYTF | . | TRBJ1-2 | TRBV20-1 | TRBD1
TGTGCCACCCAGGGGGAGGTATTCGATGGCTACACCTTC | CATQGEVFDGYTF | . | TRBJ1-2 | TRBV19 | TRBD1
TGTGCCAGCAGCTTGAGGATGAACACTGAAGCTTTCTTT | CASSLRMNTEAFF | . | TRBJ1-1 | TRBV7-2 | .
TGTGCCTCTAGTATAGTGAGCGGAGCTTACGAGCAGTACTTC | CASSIVSGAYEQYF | . | TRBJ2-7 | TRBV19 | .
TGTGCCAGCAGCTTTAGCAGGGCCACTGAAGCTTTCTTT | CASSFSRATEAFF | few | TRBJ1-1 | TRBV7-3 | .
TGCGCCAGTAGGGTAGGGGCTGCTTACTACGAGCAGTACTTC | CASRVGAAYYEQYF | . | TRBJ2-7 | TRBV10-2 | .
TGTGCCAGCAGCGACAATGGTAGCACAGATACGCAGTATTTT | CASSDNGSTDTQYF | . | TRBJ2-3 | TRBV2 | .
TGTGCCACCAGTGATAACCGCGGGGCGGTTCAGGGAAATGAGCAGTTCTTC | CATSDNRGAVQGNEQFF | . | TRBJ2-1 | TRBV24-1 | .
TGTGCCAGCACCGCCGGGGGAGGCCCTTATGGCTACACCTTC | CASTAGGGPYGYTF | few | TRBJ1-2 | TRBV7-2 | .
TGTGCCAGCAGCTGGCTGCGGGAGGTCTCCTACGAGCAGTACTTC | CASSWLREVSYEQYF | . | TRBJ2-7 | TRBV7-2 | TRBD2
TGTGCCATCAGAACGGGTGGGGGCGAAGAAGAGACCCAGTACTTC | CAIRTGGGEEETQYF | . | TRBJ2-5 | TRBV10-3 | .
TGTGCCAGCGATGGGACACACACCGGGGAGCTGTTTTTT | CASDGTHTGELFF | medium-sized | TRBJ2-2 | TRBV12-3/TRBV12-4 | .
TGTGCCAGCAGTGAAATCGGGGATAGCTATGGCTACACCTTC | CASSEIGDSYGYTF | . | TRBJ1-2 | TRBV2 | .
TGTGCCAGCAGCCAAGATTTCGGGACAGCTTATTATGGCTACACCTTC | CASSQDFGTAYYGYTF | few | TRBJ1-2 | TRBV3-1/TRBV3-2 | TRBD1
TGTGCCAGTAGTATGGGGCAGGGGTACGACGAGCAGTACTTC | CASSMGQGYDEQYF | few | TRBJ2-7 | TRBV19 | .
TGTGCCTGGAGTCGTACCCGGACAGGGCATATTTCAGAGACCCAGTACTTC | CAWSRTRTGHISETQYF | . | TRBJ2-5 | TRBV30 | TRBD1
TGTGCCAGCAGCCCATGGGGGCCAGGAAGCAATCAGCCCCAGCATTTT | CASSPWGPGSNQPQHF | once | TRBJ1-5 | TRBV7-2 | .
TGTGCCAGCAGTCAGGGGGATGGCTATGGCTACACCTTC | CASSQGDGYGYTF | . | TRBJ1-2 | TRBV12-3/TRBV12-4 | TRBD1
TGTGCCAGCAGTACACTAGACAGGGATGACACTGAAGCTTTCTTT | CASSTLDRDDTEAFF | . | TRBJ1-1 | TRBV11-2 | TRBD1
TGCGCCAGCAGCCAATCGGGGAATTCACCCCTCCACTTT | CASSQSGNSPLHF | . | TRBJ1-6 | TRBV4-3 | .
TGTGCCAGTAAAGTGGGCAGGGCTGGCGGCTACACCTTC | CASKVGRAGGYTF | . | TRBJ1-2 | TRBV19 | .
TGTGCCAGCTCACCCTTACAGGTCTCTGGGGCCAACGTCCTGACTTTC | CASSPLQVSGANVLTF | . | TRBJ2-6 | TRBV18 | .
TGCGCCAGCAGCCAAGATAGGGCAGGGAGGGTAGAGACCCAGTACTTC | CASSQDRAGRVETQYF | . | TRBJ2-5 | TRBV4-3 | TRBD2
TGTGCCAGCAGCAAGACCCGGGGAGCCAAAAACATTCAGTACTTC | CASSKTRGAKNIQYF | . | TRBJ2-4 | TRBV4-2 | .
TGTGCCAGCAGCTTGACAGGGTGGAATTCACCCCTCCACTTT | CASSLTGWNSPLHF | few | TRBJ1-6 | TRBV9 | TRBD1
TGTGCCTGGAGCGCAGCCAGCAGGGCTGGAAACACCATATATTTT | CAWSAASRAGNTIYF | . | TRBJ1-3 | TRBV30 | .
TGTGCCTGGAGTGGGGCCGGGTGGCTAGCGGGAGAGAGGGGCGGGGAGCTGTTTTTT | CAWSGAGWLAGERGGELFF | . | TRBJ2-2 | TRBV30 | TRBD2
TGTGCCAGCAGCTTACGTCTGACAGGGGGGAACGAGCAGTACTTC | CASSLRLTGGNEQYF | . | TRBJ2-7 | TRBV7-2 | TRBD1
TGTGCCAGCAGCTTTGGGGACCATTTGGGGGGGCGCTACTCCAGCTCCTACAATGAGCAGTTCTTC | CASSFGDHLGGRYSSSYNEQFF | . | TRBJ2-1 | TRBV7-8 | .
TGCGCCAGCAGTCCAGGGGTGGATCAGCCCCAGCATTTT | CASSPGVDQPQHF | . | TRBJ1-5 | TRBV5-1 | .
TGTGCCAGTAGTATAGGCGGGAGAGTTTACAATGAGCAGTTCTTC | CASSIGGRVYNEQFF | . | TRBJ2-1 | TRBV19 | TRBD2
TGTGCCAGCAGCTTATACGCGCGGGGAAACACCATATATTTT | CASSLYARGNTIYF | . | TRBJ1-3 | TRBV7-2 | .